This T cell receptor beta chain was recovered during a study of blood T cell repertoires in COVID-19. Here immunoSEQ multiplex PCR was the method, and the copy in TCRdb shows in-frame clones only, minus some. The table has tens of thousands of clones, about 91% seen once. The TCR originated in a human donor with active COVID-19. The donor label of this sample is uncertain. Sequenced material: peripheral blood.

In DNA, the CDR3 is TGTGCCACCAGTGATACGGGACAGGGTGTCTACGAGCAGTACTTC. Translating it yields CATSDTGQGVYEQYF. The V gene is TRBV24-1, the J gene TRBJ2-7; 9 nucleotides line up with TRBD1. Per germline, CDR1 KGHDR and CDR2 SFDVKD. J gave up 3 bases and V 3 bases, and 5 bases lay outside the gene matches. The CDR3 totals 15 residues.